The 29 T cell receptor beta chains listed next were all sequenced from one sample in a study of shared T cell receptors in the human thymus. Generated by immunoSEQ multiplex PCR, the TCRdb table keeps only in-frame clones and is missing some. The table includes some 760,000 clones, around 85% detected once. A further study also used this sample, focusing on human thymus T cells.

The source material was thymocytes. The receptor set was obtained from a girl under three years old with a congenital heart defect.

This chain uses TRBV2 with TRBJ1-1; D gene ambiguous. CDR1 is SNHLY and CDR2 is FYNNEI in the germline V gene. Trimming pared 2 bases from V and 1 base from J, leaving 23 bases between. This CDR3 is built from 19 residues. The CDR3 coding sequence is TGTGCCAGCAGTGAACGAGAGGGCAGGACCTATGGCGGGAACACTGAAGCTTTCTTT. It yields the protein CASSEREGRTYGGNTEAFF. Filled out from reference TRBV2 and TRBJ1-1, the complete variable domain reads EPEVTQTPSHQVTQMGQEVILRCVPISNHLYFYWYRQILGQKVEFLVSFYNNEISEKSEIFDDQFSVERPDGSNFTLKIRSTKLEDSAMYFCASSEREGRTYGGNTEAFFGQGTRLTVV.

This clone has just one count. The V and J genes are TRBV5-1 and TRBJ2-7, with D perhaps TRBD2 (6 bases). V was pared by 5 bases and J by 0 bases, with 12 bases between. The V gene's germline CDR1 is SGHRS and CDR2 YFSETQ. This CDR3 is built from 14 residues. The CDR3 loop is CASRSGLSSYEQYF. The CDR3 DNA is TGCGCCAGCAGGAGCGGGCTAAGCTCCTACGAGCAGTACTTC. The complete variable domain, with remaining parts taken from reference TRBV5-1 and TRBJ2-7, reads KAGVTQTPRYLIKTRGQQVTLSCSPISGHRSVSWYQQTPGQGLQFLFEYFSETQRNKGNFPGRFSGRQFSNSRSEMNVSTLELGDSALYLCASRSGLSSYEQYFGPGTRLTVT.

This sequence joins TRBV7-3 and TRBJ2-2, with TRBD2 identical over 8 bases. This CDR3 region has 17 residues. Trimming removed 3 bases from V and 6 bases from J; junction bases left unmatched: 12. CDR1 and CDR2 from the germline V gene are SGHTA and FQGTGA. The CDR3 region is CASSFEEGLDVPGELFF. CDR3 DNA sequence: TGTGCCAGCAGCTTTGAAGAGGGACTAGACGTACCCGGGGAGCTGTTTTTT.

The chain links TRBV4-1 to TRBJ2-6; D unclear. CDR3 length: 16 residues. V lost 2 bases and J lost 0, with 8 bases in between. In germline, CDR1 is MGHRA, CDR2 YSYEKL. CDR3 in DNA: TGCGCCAGCAGCCAACAGGTAGACTCTGGGGCCAACGTCCTGACTTTC. This sequence encodes CASSQQVDSGANVLTF.

The chain couples TRBV6-5 to TRBJ2-1; TRBD2 agrees at 8 bases. Germline values: CDR1 MNHEY, CDR2 SVGAGI. Trimming took 5 bases from V and 8 from J; bases not matched to a gene: 5. There are 13 residues in the CDR3. Written as DNA, the CDR3 is TGTGCCAGCAGTCGGGGGGGGGCGGATGAGCAGTTCTTC. Its protein product is CASSRGGADEQFF.

V is TRBV5-4 and J is TRBJ1-6, with 7 bases identical to TRBD1. Losses at the gene ends were 0 bases for V and 0 bases for J; bases not matched to a gene: 12. The length of the CDR3 is 20 residues. From germline, CDR1 is SGHNT and CDR2 YYREEE (reference sequence). The CDR3: CASSLGDRRFLSSYNSPLHF. CDR3 in DNA: TGTGCCAGCAGCTTGGGGGACAGAAGATTTCTCAGCTCCTATAATTCACCCCTCCACTTT. The full variable domain, its missing parts supplied by reference TRBV5-4 and TRBJ1-6, is ETGVTQSPTHLIKTRGQQVTLRCSSQSGHNTVSWYQQALGQGPQFIFQYYREEENGRGNFPPRFSGLQFPNYSSELNVNALELDDSALYLCASSLGDRRFLSSYNSPLHFGNGTRLTVT.

This chain connects TRBV6-1 to TRBJ2-2; possible D gene TRBD1, 6 bases. This CDR3 is 17 amino acids long. V shed 4 bases and J shed 4 bases, with 19 bases lying between them. Germline V gives CDR1 MNHNS, CDR2 SASEGT. Here the CDR3 DNA reads TGTGCCAGCAGTGCAACAAACAGGGATTTGAGCACCGGGGAGCTGTTTTTT. Translating it yields CASSATNRDLSTGELFF.

This clone has a single count. The rearrangement links TRBV30 to TRBJ1-5, with unresolved D. The CDR3 covers 16 residues. The ends were cut back, 4 bases at V and 2 bases at J, with 18 bases in the middle. CDR1 is GTSNPN, CDR2 SVGIG, per germline (reference sequence). The CDR3 is CAWTTPPGSGNQPQHF. CDR3 coding DNA: TGTGCCTGGACCACCCCCCCCGGGTCCGGCAATCAGCCCCAGCATTTT.

This rearrangement joins TRBV15 to TRBJ2-3; TRBD2 is a possible D gene (5 bases). There are 19 residues in the CDR3. The germline gives CDR1 LNHNV, CDR2 YYDKDF (reference sequence). Trimming took 2 bases from V and 1 from J, leaving 22 bases between them. CDR3 in amino acids: CATSRSEGASSVGTDTQYF. The CDR3 DNA reads as TGTGCCACCAGCAGAAGTGAAGGTGCTAGCTCGGTGGGCACAGATACGCAGTATTTT. Combining the CDR3 with reference TRBV15 and TRBJ2-3 gives the whole variable domain DAMVIQNPRYQVTQFGKPVTLSCSQTLNHNVMYWYQQKSSQAPKLLFHYYDKDFNNEADTPDNFQSRRPNTSFCFLDIRSPGLGDTAMYLCATSRSEGASSVGTDTQYFGPGTRLTVL.

The genes are TRBV9 and TRBJ1-2; possibly TRBD1 for D (5 bases). Germline-derived CDR1 and CDR2 are SGDLS and YYNGEE. CDR3 length: 17 residues. Trimming removed 3 bases at V and 0 bases at J, with 18 bases between. CDR3 sequence reads: CASSAFPQGLTNYGYTF. CDR3 coding DNA: TGTGCCAGCAGCGCTTTCCCTCAGGGCCTGACTAACTATGGCTACACCTTC. Using reference TRBV9 and TRBJ1-2 for the parts outside the CDR3, the full variable domain is DSGVTQTPKHLITATGQRVTLRCSPRSGDLSVYWYQQSLDQGLQFLIQYYNGEERAKGNILERFSAQQFPDLHSELNLSSLELGDSALYFCASSAFPQGLTNYGYTFGSGTRLTVV.

The J gene is TRBJ1-5, the V gene TRBV27, with D maybe TRBD1 (6 bases). Per the germline V gene, CDR1 is MNHEY and CDR2 is SMNVEV (reference sequence). The length of the CDR3 is 14 residues. V lost 3 bases to trimming and J lost 6 bases, with 12 bases between them. This chain's CDR3 is CASSFGQSGQPQHF. The CDR3 nucleotides are TGTGCCAGCAGTTTTGGACAGTCCGGTCAGCCCCAGCATTTT.

V is TRBV27 and J is TRBJ2-6; 8 positions match TRBD1. V lost 8 bases, J lost 0 bases, and 9 bases stayed unmatched. This CDR3 is 17 amino acids long. Germline V CDR1 and CDR2: MNHEY, SMNVEV (reference sequence). In DNA form, the CDR3 reads TGTGCCAGCCAGGGGGCCCCTCGAGACTCTGGGGCCAACGTCCTGACTTTC. Translating it yields CASQGAPRDSGANVLTF.

CDR3 coding DNA: TGCGCCAGCAGCCAAGATAGTCCGGAGACAGGGGGATCTAACGGATATGGCTACACCTTC. Translated, it gives CASSQDSPETGGSNGYGYTF. V usage is TRBV4-3 and J usage is TRBJ1-2; 9 bases are a match to TRBD1. Germline V gene data show CDR1 as LGHNA and CDR2 as YSLEER. The length of the CDR3 is 20 residues. Germline trimming cut 0 bases from V and 5 bases from J; bases unmatched to any gene: 19.

This clone was seen more than once but under ten times. The chain recombines TRBV5-6 with TRBJ1-2, with D possibly matching TRBD1 (5 bases). Trimming stripped 0 bases from V and 4 bases from J, with 10 bases between. Germline V gene lookup returns CDR1 SGHDT and CDR2 YYEEEE. The CDR3 runs 14 residues. Here the CDR3 reads CASSLGAGPYGYTF. As DNA, the CDR3 is TGTGCCAGCAGCTTGGGAGCAGGGCCCTATGGCTACACCTTC.

This sequence joins TRBV6-1 and TRBJ1-1; D unresolved. Trimming removed 0 bases from V and 4 bases from J, with 15 bases in between. Per the germline V gene, CDR1 is MNHNS and CDR2 is SASEGT. The CDR3 consists of 16 residues. CDR3 nucleotides: TGTGCCAGCAGTGAAGCGAATCTTGCCGTCGGCACTGAAGCTTTCTTT. The encoded protein is CASSEANLAVGTEAFF.

This chain connects TRBV6-6 to TRBJ2-1, with 8 nucleotides matching TRBD1. J gave up 0 bases and V 6 bases, and 4 bases lay outside the gene matches. The CDR3 consists of 15 residues. Germline-derived CDR1 and CDR2 are MNHNY and SVGAGI (reference sequence). This chain's CDR3 is CASRNTGGSYNEQFF. In DNA form, the CDR3 reads TGTGCCAGCAGGAATACAGGGGGCTCCTACAATGAGCAGTTCTTC.

This chain joins TRBV20-1 and TRBJ1-1; 7 bases align to TRBD1. Looked up from germline, CDR1 is DFQATT and CDR2 is SNEGSKA (reference sequence). The V gene end was trimmed by 6 bases and the J gene end by 8 bases; junction bases not matched to a gene: 3. The CDR3 totals 10 residues. The DNA for the CDR3 is TGCAGTGCCCCGGACAGGGAAGCTTTCTTT. Protein: CSAPDREAFF.

The chain links TRBV29-1 to TRBJ1-2, with 8 nucleotides matching TRBD1. CDR1 SQVTM and CDR2 ANQGSEA come from the germline V gene. The CDR3 covers 20 residues. Trimming removed 0 bases from V and 0 bases from J; junction bases left unmatched: 18. CDR3 bases: TGCAGCGTTGAAGAGGACAGGGCGGCCGACGTCTGCCAAGCTAACTATGGCTACACCTTC. This translates into CSVEEDRAADVCQANYGYTF.

The chain couples TRBV6-5 to TRBJ2-7; D is uncertain. V lost 8 bases and J lost 2, with 10 bases in between. The CDR3 is 12 amino acids. The germline V gene has CDR1 MNHEY and CDR2 SVGAGI. The DNA of the CDR3 is TGTGCCAGCGCAGGAACCACCTACGAGCAGTACTTC. This encodes CASAGTTYEQYF.

The rearrangement uses TRBV2 and TRBJ1-5; TRBD1 agrees at 8 bases. The CDR3 consists of 15 residues. Unmatched junction bases numbered 7, after V lost 3 bases and J lost 6 bases. In germline, CDR1 is SNHLY, CDR2 FYNNEI. This CDR3 is CASSEAGGWFQPQHF. Here the CDR3 DNA reads TGTGCCAGCAGTGAGGCAGGGGGCTGGTTTCAGCCCCAGCATTTT.

The V call is TRBV6-5, the J call TRBJ1-4; 9 bases are shared with TRBD1. This CDR3 contains 15 residues. Germline V gives CDR1 MNHEY, CDR2 SVGAGI. The J segment lost 6 bases and the V segment lost 6 bases, leaving 8 bases of the junction unmatched. CDR3 in amino acids: CASRFGTGLYEKLFF. CDR3 bases: TGTGCCAGCAGATTCGGGACAGGGCTTTATGAAAAACTGTTTTTT.

A word on this clone: Other DNA sequences from this sample encode an identical CDR3 as well. The chain couples TRBV18 to TRBJ1-1; D remains ambiguous. The CDR3 covers 14 residues. V was pared by 0 bases and J by 4 bases, with 9 bases between. Germline lookup yields CDR1 KGHSH and CDR2 LQKENI. As DNA, the CDR3 is TGTGCCAGCTCACCACCGAGGGCGGCCACTGAAGCTTTCTTT. Its protein product is CASSPPRAATEAFF. Full variable domain (rest looked up from reference TRBV18 and TRBJ1-1): NAGVMQNPRHLVRRRGQEARLRCSPMKGHSHVYWYRQLPEEGLKFMVYLQKENIIDESGMPKERFSAEFPKEGPSILRIQQVVRGDSAAYFCASSPPRAATEAFFGQGTRLTVV.

V usage is TRBV6-5 and J usage is TRBJ2-7; D not certain. CDR3 length: 14 amino acids. In germline, CDR1 is MNHEY, CDR2 SVGAGI. V lost 8 bases and J lost 2, with 16 bases in between. Here the CDR3 reads CASSGKSDPYEQYF. The CDR3 bases are TGTGCCAGCTCGGGTAAATCCGATCCCTACGAGCAGTACTTC.

The rearrangement uses TRBV4-1 and TRBJ2-7; 7 nucleotides match TRBD1. This CDR3 contains 13 residues. CDR1 is MGHRA, CDR2 YSYEKL, per germline. V shed 1 base, J shed 5 bases, and the junction held 2 bases outside the gene matches. Written as DNA, the CDR3 is TGCGCCAGCAGCCAAGTCAGGGGGAACGAGCAGTACTTC. Encoded protein: CASSQVRGNEQYF.

V and J are TRBV28 and TRBJ2-1, with a possible D match to TRBD2 (6 bases). The CDR3 runs to 16 residues. V lost 6 bases and J lost 2, with 17 bases in between. Germline V gives CDR1 MDHEN, CDR2 SYDVKM. CDR3 in DNA: TGTGCCAGCAGATACGCGGGACCGCAGACCTACAATGAGCAGTTCTTC. This translates into CASRYAGPQTYNEQFF. Complete variable domain (other parts from reference TRBV28 and TRBJ2-1): DVKVTQSSRYLVKRTGEKVFLECVQDMDHENMFWYRQDPGLGLRLIYFSYDVKMKEKGDIPEGYSVSREKKERFSLILESASTNQTSMYLCASRYAGPQTYNEQFFGPGTRLTVL.

The chain links TRBV12-5 to TRBJ1-5; 9 nucleotides match TRBD1. This CDR3 has 17 amino acids. V lost 2 bases and J lost 7; bases outside the gene matches: 12. Per the germline V gene, CDR1 is LGHNT and CDR2 is FRNRAP. For the CDR3, the DNA is TGTGCTAGTGGTTTGTGGGTGAGTACAGGGGGCGAACAGCCCCAGCATTTT. Translated: CASGLWVSTGGEQPQHF.

The rearrangement uses TRBV7-9 and TRBJ1-1; 9 bases are shared with TRBD1. Germline CDR1 reads SEHNR; CDR2 reads FQNEAQ (reference sequence). The CDR3 totals 17 residues. Trimming took 1 base from V and 3 from J; bases not matched to a gene: 9. The CDR3 loop is CASSLGRTGDWDTEAFF. The CDR3 DNA reads as TGTGCCAGCAGCTTAGGCCGGACAGGGGATTGGGACACTGAAGCTTTCTTT. Variable domain in full (rest from reference TRBV7-9 and TRBJ1-1): DTGVSQNPRHKITKRGQNVTFRCDPISEHNRLYWYRQTLGQGPEFLTYFQNEAQLEKSRLLSDRFSAERPKGSFSTLEIQRTEQGDSAMYLCASSLGRTGDWDTEAFFGQGTRLTVV.

The J gene is TRBJ1-2, the V gene TRBV6-5, with 7 bases that match TRBD1. Germline-derived CDR1 and CDR2 are MNHEY and SVGAGI. V shed 0 bases and J 5 bases; nucleotides not matched to a gene: 9. The CDR3 extends over 16 amino acids. The chain's CDR3 is CASSYSPTGLGYGYTF. The CDR3 DNA reads TGTGCCAGCAGTTACTCCCCGACAGGGCTTGGGTATGGCTACACCTTC.

A note on this clone: The sample holds other DNA sequences that translate to the same CDR3. The chain has TRBV28 and TRBJ2-5; no definite D call. CDR1 MDHEN and CDR2 SYDVKM come from the germline V gene. Trimming cost V 5 bases and J 0 bases, with 10 bases left between them. The CDR3 has 14 amino acids. CDR3 coding DNA: TGTGCCAGCAGTGGTGAGCGTAACCAAGAGACCCAGTACTTC. It translates to CASSGERNQETQYF.